The 6 T cell receptor beta chains listed next were all sequenced from one sample in a study of regulatory T cells in long-lasting Graves disease. Documented time point: persistent/refractory GD, antithyroid drugs over 5 years with positive TRAb. The TCR library was made from RNA extracted from PBMCs. Relying on iRepertoire HTBI primers and Arm-PCR of CDR3 regions, the team built TCR beta libraries. TCRdb ran MiXCR on the multiplex PCR reads and lists one entry per CDR3 protein. The repertoire includes 400,000 to 500,000 distinct CDR3 sequences, 20% to 25% of them detected once, and 7.1% sits in the top ten. The sample in question was peripheral blood mononuclear cells (PBMCs), obtained when the disease was refractory, from a patient treated with antithyroid drugs. These receptor sequences come from a female donor with Graves disease.

This clonotype was seen more than once but under ten times. The V gene is TRBV12-3 or TRBV12-4, the J gene TRBJ1-5, with a weak D call TRBD1 (5 bases). V dropped 3 bases and J dropped 7 bases, with 19 bases sitting between them. CDR3 length: 16 residues. CDR3 amino acids: CASSFLGVRGTQPQHF. CDR3 nucleotide sequence: TGTGCCAGCAGTTTTTTAGGGGTCCGGGGAACGCAGCCCCAGCATTTT.

This chain uses TRBV12-3 or TRBV12-4 with TRBJ2-3, with 11 bases fitting TRBD2. V lost 4 bases, J lost 2 bases, and 5 bases stayed unmatched. The CDR3 extends over 16 amino acids. The CDR3 DNA is TGTGCCAGCAGTTCATGGACTAGCGGGTACACAGATACGCAGTATTTT. Protein sequence: CASSSWTSGYTDTQYF.

This clonotype has at least ten counts. The rearrangement links TRBV2 to TRBJ1-1, with D possibly TRBD1 on 5 matching bases. V was trimmed by 4 bases and J by 6 bases, leaving 12 bases between them. This CDR3 region has 13 residues. Germline V gene lookup returns CDR1 SNHLY and CDR2 FYNNEI. The CDR3, as DNA: TGTGCCAGCAGTGGTTGGGGGTTCGCTGAAGCTTTCTTT. It is translated as CASSGWGFAEAFF. The full variable domain, with the rest looked up from reference TRBV2 and TRBJ1-1, is EPEVTQTPSHQVTQMGQEVILRCVPISNHLYFYWYRQILGQKVEFLVSFYNNEISEKSEIFDDQFSVERPDGSNFTLKIRSTKLEDSAMYFCASSGWGFAEAFFGQGTRLTVV.

As for this clonotype: This may come from a read error, since a much larger clone is one base off. The gene calls are TRBV12-3 or TRBV12-4 and TRBJ1-1; D not certain. The CDR3 covers 14 residues. In DNA form, the CDR3 reads TGTGCCGGCAGTTTATTTTCTAAGAACACTGAAGCTTTCTTT. This sequence encodes CAGSLFSKNTEAFF.

In regard to this clonotype: The conserved closing phenylalanine or tryptophan is absent in this CDR3, likely reflecting a read error. The rearrangement joins TRBV24-1 to TRBJ1-1; a possible D gene is TRBD1 (6 bases). V shed 0 bases and J shed 11 bases, with 9 bases lying between them. The CDR3 runs 12 residues. CDR1 KGHDR and CDR2 SFDVKD come from the germline V gene. CDR3 sequence: CATSDLRGMAFL. The CDR3 nucleotides read TGTGCCACCAGTGATTTGAGGGGGATGGCTTTCCTT.

This clonotype was counted only a few times. The chain links TRBV7-9 to TRBJ2-2; D remains unclear. CDR1 and CDR2 from the germline V gene are SEHNR and FQNEAQ (reference sequence). The CDR3 is 15 residues long. V lost 6 bases and J lost 0, with 11 bases in between. CDR3 sequence: CASRSSATNTGELFF. The CDR3 DNA sequence: TGTGCCAGCAGATCCTCGGCAACGAACACCGGGGAGCTGTTTTTT.